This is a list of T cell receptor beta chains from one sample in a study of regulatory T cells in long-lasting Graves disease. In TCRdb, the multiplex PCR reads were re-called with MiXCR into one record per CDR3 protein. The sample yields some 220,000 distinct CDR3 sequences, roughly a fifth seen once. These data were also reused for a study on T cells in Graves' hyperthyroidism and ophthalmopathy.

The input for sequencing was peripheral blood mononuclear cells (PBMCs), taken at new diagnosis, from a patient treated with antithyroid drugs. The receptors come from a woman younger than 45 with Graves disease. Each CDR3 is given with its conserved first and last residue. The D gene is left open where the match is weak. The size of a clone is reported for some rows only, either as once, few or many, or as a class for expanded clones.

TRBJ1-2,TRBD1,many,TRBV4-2,CASSQKGATRTGISYGYTF,TGTGCCAGCAGCCAAAAAGGGGCCACACGGACAGGGATAAGCTATGGCTACACCTTC
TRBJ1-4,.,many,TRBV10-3,CAISEGRGSGGKLFF,TGTGCCATCAGTGAAGGTCGGGGCAGCGGGGGAAAACTGTTTTTT
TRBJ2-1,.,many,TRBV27,CASSLFLPYQQFF,TGTGCCAGCAGTTTATTTCTACCGTACCAGCAGTTCTTC
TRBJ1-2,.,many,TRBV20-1,CSARVNQGRGYTF,TGCAGTGCTAGAGTGAACCAGGGAAGAGGCTACACCTTC
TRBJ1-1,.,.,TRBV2,CASSLTGFGEAFF,TGTGCCAGCAGTCTCACAGGGTTTGGTGAAGCTTTCTTT
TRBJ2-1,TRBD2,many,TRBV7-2,CASSLGGGQFF,TGTGCCAGCAGCTTAGGGGGGGGGCAGTTCTTC
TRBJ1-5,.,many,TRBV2,CASSGTDQPQHF,TGTGCCAGCAGTGGGACAGATCAGCCCCAGCATTTT
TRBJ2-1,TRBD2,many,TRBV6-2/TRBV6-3,CASSDARGGTSGRQEQFF,TGTGCCAGCAGTGACGCAAGGGGAGGGACTAGCGGCAGGCAGGAGCAGTTCTTC
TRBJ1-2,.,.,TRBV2,CASSENPTDQYPYGYTF,TGTGCCAGCAGCGAAAATCCAACAGACCAATACCCCTATGGCTACACCTTC
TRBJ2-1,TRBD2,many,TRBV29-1,CSVEDSGTSGLNEQFF,TGCAGCGTTGAAGATTCGGGGACTAGCGGGTTGAATGAGCAGTTCTTC
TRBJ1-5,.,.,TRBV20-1,CSAREGGRGNQPQHF,TGCAGTGCTAGAGAGGGAGGCAGAGGGAATCAGCCCCAGCATTTT
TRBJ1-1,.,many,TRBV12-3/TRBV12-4,CASSSEGNTEAFF,TGTGCCAGCAGCTCCGAGGGGAACACTGAAGCTTTCTTT
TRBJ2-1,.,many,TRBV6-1,CASRVDLSSYNEQFF,TGTGCCAGCAGGGTCGACTTAAGCTCCTACAATGAGCAGTTCTTC
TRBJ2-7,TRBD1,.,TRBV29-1,CSVDRQGDREQYF,TGCAGCGTGGACCGACAGGGTGATCGCGAGCAGTACTTC
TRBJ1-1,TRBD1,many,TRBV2,CASRFSLDRVNTEAFF,TGTGCCAGCAGATTTTCCTTGGACAGGGTGAACACTGAAGCTTTCTTT
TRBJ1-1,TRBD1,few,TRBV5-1,CASNWEPGQGYMNTEAFF,TGCGCCAGCAACTGGGAACCGGGACAGGGTTATATGAACACTGAAGCTTTCTTT
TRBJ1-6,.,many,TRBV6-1,CASSENLGNSPLHF,TGTGCCAGCAGTGAGAATTTGGGTAATTCACCCCTCCACTTT
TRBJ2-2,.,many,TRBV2,CASRPRAGTNTGELFF,TGTGCCAGCCGGCCGAGAGCAGGGACGAACACCGGGGAGCTGTTTTTT
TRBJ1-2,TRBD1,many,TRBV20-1,CSARPNPGQGNYGYTF,TGCAGTGCTAGACCCAACCCGGGACAGGGGAACTATGGCTACACCTTC
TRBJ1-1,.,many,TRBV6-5,CASSYSNYEPEVQLEAFF,TGTGCCAGCAGTTACTCGAATTACGAGCCTGAAGTCCAATTAGAAGCTTTCTTT
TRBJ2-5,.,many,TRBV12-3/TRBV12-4,CASSLDLGQETQYF,TGTGCCAGCAGTTTAGATCTAGGTCAAGAGACCCAGTACTTC
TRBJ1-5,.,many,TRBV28,CASSPPPGQRNQPQHF,TGTGCCAGCAGTCCCCCCCCTGGGCAGAGAAATCAGCCCCAGCATTTT
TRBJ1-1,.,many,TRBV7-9,CASSPPGLGARTEAFF,TGTGCCAGCAGCCCACCCGGACTGGGGGCTCGGACTGAAGCTTTCTTT
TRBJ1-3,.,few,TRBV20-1,CSAAPPRSPSGNTIYF,TGCAGTGCTGCGCCCCCACGGTCCCCCTCTGGAAACACCATATATTTT
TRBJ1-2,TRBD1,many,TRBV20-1,CSAWTGFGYTF,TGCAGTGCTTGGACAGGGTTTGGCTACACCTTC
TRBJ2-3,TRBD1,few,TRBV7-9,CASSSNRDRDPDTQYF,TGTGCCAGCAGCTCAAACCGGGACAGGGACCCAGATACGCAGTATTTT
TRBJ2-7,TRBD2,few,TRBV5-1,CASSGRTSGLSYEQYF,TGCGCCAGCAGCGGACGGACTAGCGGGCTCTCCTACGAGCAGTACTTC
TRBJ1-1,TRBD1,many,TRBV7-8,CASSPTGVAYMNTEAFF,TGTGCCAGCAGCCCCACAGGGGTTGCTTACATGAACACTGAAGCTTTCTTT
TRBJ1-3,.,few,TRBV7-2,CASSSTGNPRNTIYF,TGTGCCAGCAGCTCTACCGGGAACCCACGAAACACCATATATTTT
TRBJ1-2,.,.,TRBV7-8,CASSPVIRGHGYTF,TGTGCCAGCAGCCCTGTCATCAGGGGCCATGGCTACACCTTC
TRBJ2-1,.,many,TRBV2,CASSTADKSSYNEQFF,TGTGCCAGCAGTACAGCGGATAAGAGCTCCTACAATGAGCAGTTCTTC
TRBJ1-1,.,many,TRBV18,CASSPPESLNTEAFF,TGTGCCAGCTCACCTCCTGAGAGCCTGAACACTGAAGCTTTCTTT
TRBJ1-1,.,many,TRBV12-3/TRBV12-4,CASNRRGTEAFF,TGTGCCAGCAACCGTAGGGGCACTGAAGCTTTCTTT
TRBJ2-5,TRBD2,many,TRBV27,CASMAGGRRETQYF,TGTGCCAGCATGGCGGGAGGGAGACGGGAGACCCAGTACTTC
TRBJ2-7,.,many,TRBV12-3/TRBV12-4,CASSLQASYEQYF,TGTGCCAGCAGTTTGCAGGCCTCCTACGAGCAGTACTTC
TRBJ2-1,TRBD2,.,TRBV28,CASSLFAGGRTNEQFF,TGTGCCAGCAGTTTATTCGCGGGAGGTAGGACCAATGAGCAGTTCTTC
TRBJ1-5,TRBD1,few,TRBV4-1,CASSQDGTGRVGNQPQHF,TGCGCCAGCAGCCAAGATGGGACAGGGAGAGTTGGCAATCAGCCCCAGCATTTT
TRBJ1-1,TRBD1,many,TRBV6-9,CASSFIHGQERGTEAFF,TGTGCCAGCAGTTTCATCCACGGACAGGAGCGCGGCACTGAAGCTTTCTTT
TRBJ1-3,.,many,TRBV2,CASKGTGNTIYF,TGTGCCAGCAAGGGCACTGGAAACACCATATATTTT
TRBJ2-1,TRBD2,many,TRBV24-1,CATSDRRLAGGGNEQFF,TGTGCCACCAGTGATCGACGACTAGCGGGAGGAGGCAATGAGCAGTTCTTC
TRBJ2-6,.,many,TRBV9,CASSPRGSSGANVLTF,TGTGCCAGCAGCCCCCGCGGGTCCTCTGGGGCCAACGTCCTGACTTTC
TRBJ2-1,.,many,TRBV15,CATWGFRSRYNEQFF,TGTGCCACCTGGGGCTTTAGGTCCCGGTACAATGAGCAGTTCTTC
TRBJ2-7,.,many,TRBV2,CASSFRANGEQYF,TGTGCCAGCAGTTTCCGGGCCAACGGGGAGCAGTACTTC
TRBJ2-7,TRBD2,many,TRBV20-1,CSARDMALPGLAVAYEQYF,TGCAGTGCTAGAGATATGGCCCTTCCTGGACTAGCCGTCGCCTACGAGCAGTACTTC
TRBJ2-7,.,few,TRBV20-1,CSARVYGRGYEQYF,TGCAGTGCTAGAGTCTACGGGAGAGGCTACGAGCAGTACTTC